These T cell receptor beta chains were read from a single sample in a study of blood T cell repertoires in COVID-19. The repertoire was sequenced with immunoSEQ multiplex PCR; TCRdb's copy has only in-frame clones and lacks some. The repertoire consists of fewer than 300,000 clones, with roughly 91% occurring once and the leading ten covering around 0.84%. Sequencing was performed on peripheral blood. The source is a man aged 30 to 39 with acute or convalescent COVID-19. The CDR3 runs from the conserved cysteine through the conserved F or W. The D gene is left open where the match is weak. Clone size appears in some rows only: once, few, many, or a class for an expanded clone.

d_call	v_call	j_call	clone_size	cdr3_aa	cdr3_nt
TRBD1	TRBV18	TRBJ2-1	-	CASSPQGQGAGDEQFF	TGTGCCAGCTCACCACAGGGACAGGGGGCTGGCGATGAGCAGTTCTTC
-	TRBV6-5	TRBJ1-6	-	CASKELDSPLHF	TGTGCCAGCAAGGAGCTAGATTCACCCCTCCACTTT
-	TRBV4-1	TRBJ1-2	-	CASSQRKELNYGYTF	TGCGCCAGCAGCCAACGGAAGGAGCTAAACTATGGCTACACCTTC
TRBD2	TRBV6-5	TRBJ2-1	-	CASSYSGRGLRNEQFF	TGTGCCAGCAGTTACTCCGGGAGGGGGTTAAGAAATGAGCAGTTCTTC
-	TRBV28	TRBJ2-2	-	CASLWGDTGELFF	TGTGCCAGCCTTTGGGGAGACACCGGGGAGCTGTTTTTT
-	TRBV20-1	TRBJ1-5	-	CSASKPRGGVNQPQHF	TGCAGTGCTAGTAAGCCCCGGGGGGGGGTCAATCAGCCCCAGCATTTT
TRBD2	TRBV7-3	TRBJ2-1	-	CASSPGGDYYNEQFF	TGTGCCAGCAGCCCCGGGGGGGACTACTACAATGAGCAGTTCTTC
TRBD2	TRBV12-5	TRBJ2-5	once	CASGLRAGGLKETQYF	TGTGCTAGTGGTTTGAGGGCGGGGGGCCTCAAAGAGACCCAGTACTTC
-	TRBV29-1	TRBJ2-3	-	CSVGQWGAGTDTQYF	TGCAGCGTGGGACAGTGGGGAGCGGGTACAGATACGCAGTATTTT
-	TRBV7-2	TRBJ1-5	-	CASSPAGHYSNQPQHF	TGTGCCAGCAGCCCAGCAGGGCATTATAGCAATCAGCCCCAGCATTTT
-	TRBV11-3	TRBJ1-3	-	CASSVGPGNTIYF	TGTGCCAGCAGTGTTGGGCCTGGAAACACCATATATTTT
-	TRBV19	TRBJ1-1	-	CASSKGAEFPAFF	TGTGCCAGTAGTAAGGGAGCAGAATTCCCGGCTTTCTTT
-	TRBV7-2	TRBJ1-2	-	CASSSGQYYGYTF	TGTGCCAGCAGCTCCGGACAGTACTATGGCTACACCTTC
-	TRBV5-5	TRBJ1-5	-	CASSRRGDQPQHF	TGTGCCAGCAGCCGGAGGGGCGATCAGCCCCAGCATTTT
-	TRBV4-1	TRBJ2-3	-	CASSQAGRTTDTQYF	TGCGCCAGCAGCCAAGCCGGGAGAACCACAGATACGCAGTATTTT
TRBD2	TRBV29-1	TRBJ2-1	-	CSVGYAGLATPRSSYNEQFF	TGCAGCGTTGGGTACGCGGGACTAGCCACCCCACGGAGCTCCTACAATGAGCAGTTCTTC
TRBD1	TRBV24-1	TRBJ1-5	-	CATSEPGQRGPQHF	TGTGCCACCAGTGAACCGGGACAGAGAGGGCCCCAGCATTTT
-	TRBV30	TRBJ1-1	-	CAWIRGAWGTEAFF	TGTGCCTGGATCCGGGGGGCTTGGGGCACTGAAGCTTTCTTT
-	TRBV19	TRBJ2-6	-	CASSKSGANVLTF	TGTGCCAGTAGCAAATCTGGGGCCAACGTCCTGACTTTC
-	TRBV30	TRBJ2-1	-	CAWSPGTLILAYNEQFF	TGTGCCTGGAGTCCCGGGACATTGATTTTGGCCTACAATGAGCAGTTCTTC
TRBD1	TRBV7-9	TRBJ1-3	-	CASPGTGGHSGNTIYF	TGTGCCAGCCCCGGGACAGGGGGGCACTCTGGAAACACCATATATTTT